This T cell receptor beta chain appears in the sequencing data of a study of blood T cell repertoires in COVID-19. At the level of the study: Nucleic acid was either cDNA or gDNA, and it came from T cells, B-cell-depleted T cells, or PBMCs.

The study counted Cohort 3 donors as recovered given two negative PCRs, clearance, or symptom resolution. This CDR3 contains 18 residues. In the study's own analysis: Reference gene primer amplification gave nucleated cell count estimates. Measured with immunoSEQ multiplex PCR; TCRdb has only the in-frame clones, and not every one. The DNA gave D and trimming, while V, J and clone size come from that table. Of around 300,000 clones in the sample, about nine tenths were seen once. This chain joins TRBV12-2 and TRBJ1-3. TRBV12-2 is flagged as a pseudogene. This clonotype was obtained from a woman aged 40 to 50 who had recovered from COVID-19. The sample taken for sequencing was PBMCs or T cells enriched from blood (not recorded which). The CDR3: CASRLLHCPGSSGNTIYF. The CDR3 DNA reads TGTGCAAGTCGCTTACTCCATTGCCCGGGGAGCTCTGGAAACACCATATATTTT.